A selection of T cell receptor beta chains follows, all from one sample in a study of radiation and T cells in renal cell carcinoma. Measured with immunoSEQ multiplex PCR; TCRdb has only the in-frame clones, and not every one. The sample includes tens of thousands of clones, over 70% of them seen just once. Sequencing was performed on blood, taken from a patient whose treatment included radiotherapy and nephrectomy. Receptors were obtained from a man aged 60 to 75 with renal cell carcinoma. CDR3s include the opening cysteine and the closing phenylalanine or tryptophan. A D gene is named only where the DNA matches it firmly. Clone size, where shown, is once, few, many, or a class for clones that have expanded.

TRBV11-2	NA	TRBJ1-1	NA	TGTGCCAGCAGCTTATGGCAGGGCTCTGAAGCTTTCTTT	CASSLWQGSEAFF
TRBV25-1	NA	TRBJ2-1	NA	TGTGCCAGCAGTGTTCAGGGTATAAGCTCCTACAATGAGCAGTTCTTC	CASSVQGISSYNEQFF
TRBV5-1	once	TRBJ2-2	TRBD2	TGCGCCAGCAGCTTTACTTCGGGACTAGCGGGAGTGCCGAGCACCGGGGAGCTGTTTTTT	CASSFTSGLAGVPSTGELFF
TRBV19	NA	TRBJ2-3	TRBD1	TGTGCCAGTAGTATGGGGACAGGGTCAGATACGCAGTATTTT	CASSMGTGSDTQYF
TRBV7-9	NA	TRBJ2-1	NA	TGTGCCAGCAGCTTAGGTCTAGCGTGGTACAATGAGCAGTTCTTC	CASSLGLAWYNEQFF
TRBV19	few	TRBJ1-1	NA	TGTGCCAGCATCCCTCCGGCAGGGCGGCCGAACACTGAAGCTTTCTTT	CASIPPAGRPNTEAFF
TRBV5-6	NA	TRBJ2-5	NA	TGTGCCAGCAGCTTGGACCTCCAAGAGACCCAGTACTTC	CASSLDLQETQYF
TRBV4-1	NA	TRBJ1-1	NA	TGCGCCAGCAGCCAAGATGAGAAGGGAGGGGTGAACACTGAAGCTTTCTTT	CASSQDEKGGVNTEAFF
TRBV6-1	NA	TRBJ2-6	NA	TGTGCCAGCAGTGAAGCTCGGAGCTCTGGGGCCAACGTCCTGACTTTC	CASSEARSSGANVLTF
TRBV7-3	NA	TRBJ2-1	NA	TGTGCCAGCAGCTTAACGTCCACTGGAATCCCAAATGAGCAGTTCTTC	CASSLTSTGIPNEQFF
TRBV5-4	NA	TRBJ1-2	NA	TGTGCCAGCAGCCAAACCCCCAACAATGGGGCCATCGGGGACTATGGCTACACCTTC	CASSQTPNNGAIGDYGYTF
TRBV7-8	NA	TRBJ1-5	NA	TGTGCCAGCAGCTTAGAGGCAGCCAATCAGCCCCAGCATTTT	CASSLEAANQPQHF
TRBV6-5	NA	TRBJ2-7	TRBD2	TGTGCCAGCCACACGGGGACTACCGAGCAGTACTTC	CASHTGTTEQYF
TRBV19	NA	TRBJ2-5	TRBD1	TGTGCCAGTAGTACCCAAAAGACAGGGGGTGAGACCCAGTACTTC	CASSTQKTGGETQYF
TRBV18	NA	TRBJ1-4	NA	TGTGCCAGCTCACCCTCAACAGCAGAGAATGAAAAACTGTTTTTT	CASSPSTAENEKLFF
TRBV13	NA	TRBJ1-5	NA	TGTGCCAGCAGCTTAGGTGGGGGATTCATGGATATTCAGCCCCAGCATTTT	CASSLGGGFMDIQPQHF
TRBV6-1	NA	TRBJ2-6	NA	TGTGCCAGCAGTGAAGACCGGGTTGGGGCCAACGTCCTGACTTTC	CASSEDRVGANVLTF
TRBV13	NA	TRBJ2-2	NA	TGTGCCAGCAGCTTAGGATCGGGCGGAGCTGAGGAGACCGGGGAGCTGTTTTTT	CASSLGSGGAEETGELFF
TRBV6-1	few	TRBJ2-5	NA	TGTGCCAGCAGTGGGGACGGGATGGGGACCCAGTACTTC	CASSGDGMGTQYF
TRBV9	NA	TRBJ2-2	NA	TGTGCCAGCAGCGGGACCCTGAGGACCGGGGAGCTGTTTTTT	CASSGTLRTGELFF
TRBV7-9	NA	TRBJ2-1	TRBD2	TGTGCCAGCAGTTCAATGCGGATGAGAGCGGGACCTCAGGGTGGTGAGCAGTTCTTC	CASSSMRMRAGPQGGEQFF
TRBV4-3	once	TRBJ2-1	NA	TGCGCCAGCAGCCAAGTGTGGAGCTCCTACAATGAGCAGTTCTTC	CASSQVWSSYNEQFF
TRBV7-9	medium-sized	TRBJ2-7	NA	TGTGCCAGCAGCTTAGGTGGGTCCGGAGAGCAGTACTTC	CASSLGGSGEQYF
TRBV19	NA	TRBJ2-2	TRBD2	TGTGCCAGTAGTATGGAGGGACTAGCGGGCATCGGGGAGCTGTTTTTT	CASSMEGLAGIGELFF
TRBV12-5	NA	TRBJ2-1	TRBD2	TGTGCTAGTGGTTTGGTATTATTTCCCGCTAGCGGGAGAGGCAATGAGCAGTTCTTC	CASGLVLFPASGRGNEQFF
TRBV27	NA	TRBJ2-1	NA	TGTGCCAGTAAATCAGACAGTGCCAATGAGCAGTTCTTC	CASKSDSANEQFF
TRBV11-2	few	TRBJ2-2	TRBD2	TGTGCCAGCAGCCCGGGACTAGCACGGGCCGGGGAGCTGTTTTTT	CASSPGLARAGELFF
TRBV30	once	TRBJ1-6	TRBD1	TGTGCCTGGAGTCTTCCGGGACAGGGAAATTCACCCCTCCACTTT	CAWSLPGQGNSPLHF
TRBV6-1	once	TRBJ1-1	TRBD1	TGTGCCAGCAGTGACGGGACAGGAAACTGGTACACTGAAGCTTTCTTT	CASSDGTGNWYTEAFF
TRBV6-1	NA	TRBJ1-5	NA	TGTGCCAGCAGTGGTGACGGGTCCTATCAGCCCCAGCATTTT	CASSGDGSYQPQHF
TRBV11-2	NA	TRBJ2-7	TRBD1	TGTGCCAGCAGCTCGCGGACAGGGGGCGCTCCGTACTTC	CASSSRTGGAPYF
TRBV25-1	NA	TRBJ1-3	NA	TGTGCCAGCAGTGAACATCGACCAGGGCCCGGAAACACCATATATTTT	CASSEHRPGPGNTIYF
TRBV2	NA	TRBJ1-5	NA	TGTGCCAGCAGTGAAAATTTGGCCACATATCAGCCCCAGCATTTT	CASSENLATYQPQHF
TRBV10-3	NA	TRBJ1-1	NA	TGTGCCATCAGTGCCAGGAAGGAGAACACTGAAGCTTTCTTT	CAISARKENTEAFF
TRBV2	once	TRBJ2-5	TRBD1	TGTGCCAGCAGTCGGGACAGGTGGCAAGAGACCCAGTACTTC	CASSRDRWQETQYF
TRBV11-2	NA	TRBJ2-2	NA	TGTGCCAGCAGCTTCACACGGTGGAACACCGGGGAGCTGTTTTTT	CASSFTRWNTGELFF
TRBV6-6	NA	TRBJ2-7	NA	TGTGCCAGCAGTTACCGGGACTACGAGCAGTACTTC	CASSYRDYEQYF
TRBV7-7	NA	TRBJ2-2	TRBD2	TGTGCCAGCAGCTTTAGCGGGGGGGCCACCGGGGAGCTGTTTTTT	CASSFSGGATGELFF
TRBV4-1	once	TRBJ1-2	NA	TGCGCCAGCAGCCGAGATGAGTTTAACTATGGCTACACCTTC	CASSRDEFNYGYTF
TRBV5-4	NA	TRBJ2-4	TRBD1	TGTGCCAGCAGTTCCTTCAGAGGGGACAGGGGGCTAAACATTCAGTACTTC	CASSSFRGDRGLNIQYF
TRBV30	NA	TRBJ1-3	NA	TGTGCCTGGAGTACCACCTACTGGGGATCAGGGGAACGATCTGGAAACACCATATATTTT	CAWSTTYWGSGERSGNTIYF
TRBV2	once	TRBJ1-1	TRBD1	TGTGCCAGCAGTGAATCAGGGGGGTACACTGAAGCTTTCTTT	CASSESGGYTEAFF
TRBV7-9	NA	TRBJ2-3	NA	TGTGCCAGCAGCTTCCGCACAGATACGCAGTATTTT	CASSFRTDTQYF
TRBV30	NA	TRBJ2-7	NA	TGTGCCTGGAGTGGGAGTTACGAGCAGTACTTC	CAWSGSYEQYF
TRBV6-4	few	TRBJ2-2	NA	TGTGCCAGCAGTGACGTCGGGAGTGGCTCCGGGGAGCTGTTTTTT	CASSDVGSGSGELFF
TRBV28	NA	TRBJ1-2	NA	TGTGCCAGCAGTTTATCGCAGGCTAACTATGGCTACACCTTC	CASSLSQANYGYTF
TRBV9	NA	TRBJ1-4	NA	TGTGCCAGCAGCGTAGCTCGGTCCGGAGGGCCTGAGGAACTGTTTTTT	CASSVARSGGPEELFF
TRBV27	NA	TRBJ1-1	NA	TGTGCCAGCAGAGTGGTAGGGACGGCCACTGAAGCTTTCTTT	CASRVVGTATEAFF
TRBV7-9	NA	TRBJ2-5	TRBD2	TGTGCCAGCAGCTTTAGCGGGGGTGGCGTCCCGGAGACCCAGTACTTC	CASSFSGGGVPETQYF
TRBV30	few	TRBJ1-4	NA	TGTGCCTGGAGTGCCCGGGGCAGGCCTGTATCTGAAAAACTGTTTTTT	CAWSARGRPVSEKLFF
TRBV11-3	few	TRBJ2-7	NA	TGTGCCAGCAGCCAAGGGGGACCCTACGAGCAGTACTTC	CASSQGGPYEQYF
TRBV7-4	few	TRBJ2-5	TRBD2	TGTGCCAGCAGCTTAGATCCAGCGGGGGGTACCAAAGAGACCCAGTACTTC	CASSLDPAGGTKETQYF
TRBV7-2	NA	TRBJ1-2	TRBD1	TGTGCCAGCAGCTTAGTCCCAAAGACAGGGGAAGGTGGCTACACCTTC	CASSLVPKTGEGGYTF
TRBV10-3	NA	TRBJ2-7	NA	TGTGCCATCAGTGTCTCGGGGGACTACGAGCAGTACTTC	CAISVSGDYEQYF
TRBV7-3	NA	TRBJ1-1	NA	TGTGCCAGCAGCTTAAATGTGAACACTGAAGCTTTCTTT	CASSLNVNTEAFF
TRBV2	NA	TRBJ2-4	NA	TGTGCCAGCAGTGAAGTCAGGGTAGCCAAAAACATTCAGTACTTC	CASSEVRVAKNIQYF
TRBV7-2	NA	TRBJ2-7	NA	TGTGCCAGCAGCTTTTCAGGCTACGAGCAGTACTTC	CASSFSGYEQYF